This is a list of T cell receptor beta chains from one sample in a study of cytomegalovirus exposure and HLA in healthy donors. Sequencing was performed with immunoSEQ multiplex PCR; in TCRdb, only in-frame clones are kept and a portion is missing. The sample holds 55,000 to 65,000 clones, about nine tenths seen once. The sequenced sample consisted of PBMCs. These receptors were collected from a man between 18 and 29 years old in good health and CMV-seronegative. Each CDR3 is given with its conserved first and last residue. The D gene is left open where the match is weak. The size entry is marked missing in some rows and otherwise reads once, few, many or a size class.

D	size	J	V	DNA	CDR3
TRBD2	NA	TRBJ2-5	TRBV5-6	TGTGCCAGCAGCTTGTGGGGGACTAGCGGGAGGGAGACCCAGTACTTC	CASSLWGTSGRETQYF
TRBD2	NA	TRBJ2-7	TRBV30	TGTGCCTGGAGTGTACGGGAAACTAGCGGGAGGGCCACGCAGTACTTC	CAWSVRETSGRATQYF
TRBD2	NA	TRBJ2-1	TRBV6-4	TGTGCCAGCAGTGACTCGGGGGTAGCGGGAGCGGACAATGAGCAGTTCTTC	CASSDSGVAGADNEQFF
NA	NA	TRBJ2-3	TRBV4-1	TGCGCCAGCAGCCAAGGGTTCGGGAGCTCGGGAGATACGCAGTATTTT	CASSQGFGSSGDTQYF
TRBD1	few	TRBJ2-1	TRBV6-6	TGTGCCAGCGGTGGGGACAGGAATGAGCAGTTCTTC	CASGGDRNEQFF
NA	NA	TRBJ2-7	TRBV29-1	TGCAGCGCCGGGACGGGAGTTTACGAGCAGTACTTC	CSAGTGVYEQYF
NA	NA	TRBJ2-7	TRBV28	TGTGCCAGCAGTTTAGCCGCGGGCGGAGGGAGCTTCCGCTTC	CASSLAAGGGSFRF
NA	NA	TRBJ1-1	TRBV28	TGTGCCAGCAGTTTATGGCAGGTGAACACTGAAGCTTTCTTT	CASSLWQVNTEAFF
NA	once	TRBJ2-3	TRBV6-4	TGTGCCAGCAGTACCTCTAACGTGGATACGCAGTATTTT	CASSTSNVDTQYF
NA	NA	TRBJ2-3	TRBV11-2	TGTGCCAGCAGCTTAGTAATCGGCACAGATACGCAGTATTTT	CASSLVIGTDTQYF
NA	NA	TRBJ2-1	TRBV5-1	TGCGCCAGCAGTCGTGACAGTTCCTACAATGAGCAGTTCTTC	CASSRDSSYNEQFF
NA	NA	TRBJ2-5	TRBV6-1	TGTGCCAGCGGTAAAACCAGGGGGAGGGAGACCCAGTACTTC	CASGKTRGRETQYF
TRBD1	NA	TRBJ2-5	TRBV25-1	TGTGCCAGCAGTGGAAGGGGGCGAGAGACCCAGTACTTC	CASSGRGRETQYF
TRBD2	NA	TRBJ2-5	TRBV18	TGTGCCAGCTCACTGGGACTAGCGGAGACCCAGTACTTC	CASSLGLAETQYF
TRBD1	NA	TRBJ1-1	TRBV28	TGTGCCAGCGGCCCACATAGGGACAGGGCCCGGGCTTTCTTT	CASGPHRDRARAFF
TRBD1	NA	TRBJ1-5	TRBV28	TGTGCCAGCAGAAAACAGGGGGCTGGGAATCAGCCCCAGCATTTT	CASRKQGAGNQPQHF
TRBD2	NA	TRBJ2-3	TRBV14	TGTGCCAGCAGCCGGGGACTAGCGGGCCATCCCGTCACAGATACGCAGTATTTT	CASSRGLAGHPVTDTQYF
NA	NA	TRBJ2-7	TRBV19	TGTGCCAGTAGGCGCGAGAGGACTGCCTACGAGCAGTACTTC	CASRRERTAYEQYF
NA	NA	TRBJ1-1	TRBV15	TGTGCCACCAGCAAGACACTCACGAACACTGAAGCTTTCTTT	CATSKTLTNTEAFF
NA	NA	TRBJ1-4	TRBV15	TGTGCCACCAGCAGAGAGGTCGGAACTAATGAAAAACTGTTTTTT	CATSREVGTNEKLFF
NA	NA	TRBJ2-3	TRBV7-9	TGTGCCAGCAGCTTAGCTCCGGATACGCAGTATTTT	CASSLAPDTQYF
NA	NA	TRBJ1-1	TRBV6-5	TGTGCCAGCAGCCCAGATTCCGACACTGAAGCTTTCTTT	CASSPDSDTEAFF
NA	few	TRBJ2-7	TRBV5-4	TGTGCCAGCAGCAACCCGGGACTCCACGAGCAGTACTTC	CASSNPGLHEQYF
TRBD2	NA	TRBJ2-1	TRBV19	TGTGCCAGTAGTATTGTTCCCGGGGGGGATCCGCAGTTCTTC	CASSIVPGGDPQFF